A single sample gave rise to the 9 T cell receptor beta chains below, sequenced in a study of T-cell reconstitution after alpha-beta-depleted transplantation in children. Unique molecular identifiers were incorporated during preparation of the TCRbeta library. MiXCR, applied by TCRdb to the PCR reads, yields one record per CDR3 protein. The sample carries about 980,000 distinct CDR3 sequences, around 30% recorded once. The sample here was PBMCs, mostly from graft donor cells, taken 360 days after TCRalphabeta/CD19-depleted stem cell transplant. These receptors were collected from a boy in the first two years of life who had a stem cell transplant for SCID, so the T cells may come from the graft donor.

The chain has TRBV11-2 and TRBJ1-1; D call uncertain. The germline CDR1 and CDR2 sequences are SGHAT and FQNNGV. Trimming took 4 bases from V and 2 from J, leaving 14 bases between them. The CDR3 covers 15 residues. In nucleotides, the CDR3 is TGTGCCAGCAGCTATAGTTTCGGACCCAACACTGAAGCTTTCTTT. This translates into CASSYSFGPNTEAFF.

This clonotype was detected only a few times. The chain links TRBV4-2 to TRBJ2-1; 11 nucleotides line up with TRBD1. The CDR3 is 16 amino acids. Unmatched junction bases numbered 9, after V lost 5 bases and J lost 6 bases. CDR1 is LGHNA and CDR2 is YNFKEQ in the germline V gene. CDR3 bases: TGTGCCAGCAGCTTAGGGACAGGGGGAATTTCCAATGAGCAGTTCTTC. It is translated as CASSLGTGGISNEQFF.

This clonotype was counted only a few times. The V gene is TRBV12-3 or TRBV12-4, the J gene TRBJ2-1; possibly TRBD2 for D (6 bases). V was cut by 7 bases and J by 2 bases, with 15 bases left in between. The CDR3 consists of 15 residues. CDR3: CASTPSGRPYNEQFF. CDR3 sequence (DNA): TGTGCCAGCACCCCAAGCGGGCGTCCCTACAATGAGCAGTTCTTC.

Comment on this clonotype: The junction shows a germline mismatch at one end, possibly a read error. The chain joins TRBV10-3 to TRBJ2-2; possible D gene TRBD2, 5 bases. Germline V gives CDR1 ENHRY, CDR2 SYGVKD. The CDR3 loop spans 14 amino acids. The CDR3 protein is CATLRAGNTGEQFF. The CDR3 region has the DNA TGTGCCACCTTGCGGGCTGGGAACACCGGGGAGCAGTTTTTT.

This chain uses TRBV4-1 with TRBJ2-1; perhaps TRBD1 as D (5 bases). CDR1 is MGHRA, CDR2 YSYEKL, per germline. The CDR3 has 15 residues. V dropped 1 base and J dropped 3 bases, with 10 bases sitting between them. This CDR3 reads CASSQVDQGYNEQFF. CDR3 nucleotides: TGCGCCAGCAGCCAAGTTGACCAGGGCTACAATGAGCAGTTCTTC.

This clonotype turned up a few times. This sequence joins TRBV12-3 or TRBV12-4 and TRBJ2-5; 7 bases align to TRBD2. J was trimmed by 4 bases and V by 5 bases; bases with no gene match: 7. The CDR3 has 14 amino acids. The CDR3 spells CASSPLSGGETQYF. As DNA, the CDR3 is TGTGCCAGCAGTCCCCTGTCGGGAGGAGAGACCCAGTACTTC.

This clonotype was found a few times. J is TRBJ2-4 and V is TRBV9; possible D gene TRBD2, 6 bases. The germline V gene has CDR1 SGDLS and CDR2 YYNGEE. This CDR3 region has 17 residues. With 9 bases removed from V and 0 bases from J, the gap between germline ends came to 22 bases. The CDR3 loop reads CATTGGGFESAKNIQYF. CDR3 nucleotides: TGTGCCACCACCGGGGGAGGATTCGAATCAGCCAAAAACATTCAGTACTTC.

The chain joins TRBV7-9 to TRBJ2-3, with D perhaps TRBD2 (5 bases). Between the trimmed V and J ends, which lost 2 bases and 6 bases, there was a span of 15 bases. Per the germline V gene, CDR1 is SEHNR and CDR2 is FQNEAQ (reference sequence). This CDR3 contains 15 residues. CDR3 in amino acids: CASSLMGVPTDTQYF. CDR3 nucleotides: TGTGCCAGCAGCTTAATGGGAGTGCCGACGGATACGCAGTATTTT.

The rearrangement links TRBV4-3 to TRBJ2-1, with 9 bases that match TRBD1. CDR3 length equals 14 residues. Germline V gene sequence: CDR1 LGHNA, CDR2 YSLEER. V dropped 6 bases and J dropped 5; count of bases not matched to a gene: 5. CDR3 residues: CASSWTGAHNEQFF. DNA of the CDR3: TGCGCCAGCAGTTGGACAGGGGCCCACAATGAGCAGTTCTTC.